This T cell receptor (beta chain) appears in the sequencing data of a study of blood T cell repertoires in COVID-19. In the original workflow: Nucleated cell number was recorded as an estimate derived from reference gene primer amplification. Assay used: immunoSEQ multiplex PCR; TCRdb lists only in-frame clones, some missing. For V, J and clone size, that table is used; D and trimming come from the DNA. The sample includes about 400,000 clones, approximately 86% of them seen just once. The source material was PBMCs or T cells enriched from blood (not recorded which). The sequence derives from a woman aged 35 to 49 with acute COVID-19.

CDR3 bases: TGTGCCACCAGTGAAGGGACAGGGAGGGCCAATGAGCAGTTCTTC. Its translation: CATSEGTGRANEQFF. The chain links TRBV24-1 to TRBJ2-1; 9 bases map to TRBD1. The CDR3 is 15 amino acids. J gave up 6 bases and V 4 bases, and 6 bases lay outside the gene matches. Germline V gene lookup returns CDR1 KGHDR and CDR2 SFDVKD.